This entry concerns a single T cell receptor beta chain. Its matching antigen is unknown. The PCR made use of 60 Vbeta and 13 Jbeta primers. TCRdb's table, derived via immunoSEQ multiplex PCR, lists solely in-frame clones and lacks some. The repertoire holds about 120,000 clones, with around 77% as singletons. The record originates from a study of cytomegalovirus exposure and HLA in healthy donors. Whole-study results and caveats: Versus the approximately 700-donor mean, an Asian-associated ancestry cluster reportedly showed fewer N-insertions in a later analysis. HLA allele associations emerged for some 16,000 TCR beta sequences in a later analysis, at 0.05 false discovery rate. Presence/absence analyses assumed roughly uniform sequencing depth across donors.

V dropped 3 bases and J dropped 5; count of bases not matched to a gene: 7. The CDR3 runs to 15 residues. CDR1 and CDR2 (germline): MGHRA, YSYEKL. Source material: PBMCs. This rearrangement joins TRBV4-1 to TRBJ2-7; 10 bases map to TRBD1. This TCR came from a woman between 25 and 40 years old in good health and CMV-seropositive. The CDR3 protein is CASSQSGTGVHEQYF. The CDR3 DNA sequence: TGCGCCAGCAGCCAGTCCGGGACAGGGGTCCACGAGCAGTACTTC.